This TCR beta chain came from a study of cytomegalovirus exposure and HLA in healthy donors. Across the study: Researchers previously reported finding 90 million to 120 million unique TCR beta sequences from roughly 180 million T cells. Study findings and constraints: Reportedly, a later analysis found an Asian-associated ancestry cluster had fewer N-insertions than the roughly 700-donor mean.

Points on this clone: No antigen is known for it.

Primers for the PCR totalled 60 Vbeta and 13 Jbeta. Generated by immunoSEQ multiplex PCR, the TCRdb table keeps only in-frame clones and is missing some. The sample records 90,000 to 120,000 clones, over 75% being singletons. V lost 1 base to trimming and J lost 5 bases, with 11 bases between them. The length of the CDR3 is 14 residues. Germline V lookup: CDR1 LNHNV, CDR2 YYDKDF (reference sequence). The sequence derives from a man aged 55 to 70 in good health and CMV-seropositive. The source material was PBMCs. This sequence joins TRBV15 and TRBJ1-1, with D tentatively TRBD1 (5 bases). This CDR3 is CATSRGNKGTEAFF. DNA of the CDR3: TGTGCCACCAGCAGAGGGAACAAGGGGACTGAAGCTTTCTTT.